This T cell receptor (beta chain) appears in the sequencing data of a study of cytomegalovirus exposure and HLA in healthy donors. Vbeta (60) and Jbeta (13) primers were used in the PCR. Libraries were prepared by immunoSEQ multiplex PCR; TCRdb keeps only in-frame clonotypes and omits some of them. The table lists approximately 92,000 clones. Study results and limitations: A later examination showed that TCR association rates differed by HLA locus, with DRB1 most and HLA-C fewest.

The length of the CDR3 is 16 residues. Between the trimmed V and J ends, which lost 1 base and 5 bases, there was a span of 14 bases. Per the germline V gene, CDR1 is LGHNA and CDR2 is YNFKEQ. As regards this clone: Its antigen remains unknown.

The chain carries TRBV4-2 and TRBJ1-4, with D tentatively TRBD1 (5 bases). The clonotype originates from a woman aged 30 to 39 in good health and CMV-seronegative. Sequencing input: PBMCs. CDR3 sequence reads: CASSQVLAGSNEKLFF. CDR3 sequence (DNA): TGTGCCAGCAGCCAAGTGTTGGCAGGGTCGAATGAAAAACTGTTTTTT.